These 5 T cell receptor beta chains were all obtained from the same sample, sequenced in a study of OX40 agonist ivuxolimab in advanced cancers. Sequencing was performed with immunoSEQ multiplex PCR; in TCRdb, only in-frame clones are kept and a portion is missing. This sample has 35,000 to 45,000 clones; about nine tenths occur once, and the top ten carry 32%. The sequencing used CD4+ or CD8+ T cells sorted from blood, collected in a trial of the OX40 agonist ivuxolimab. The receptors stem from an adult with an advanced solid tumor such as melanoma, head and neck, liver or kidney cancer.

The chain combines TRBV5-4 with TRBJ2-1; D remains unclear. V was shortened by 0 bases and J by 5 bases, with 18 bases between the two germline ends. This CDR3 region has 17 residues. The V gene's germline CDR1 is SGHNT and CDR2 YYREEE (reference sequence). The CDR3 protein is CASSLESGGPPNNEQFF. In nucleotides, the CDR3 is TGTGCCAGCAGCTTGGAATCAGGCGGACCTCCCAACAATGAGCAGTTCTTC.

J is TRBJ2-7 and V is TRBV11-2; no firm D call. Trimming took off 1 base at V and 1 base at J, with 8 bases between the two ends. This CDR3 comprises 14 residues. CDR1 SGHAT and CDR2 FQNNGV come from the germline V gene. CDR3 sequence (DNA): TGTGCCAGCAGCTTAGTGGGCGGTTCCTACGAGCAGTACTTC. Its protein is CASSLVGGSYEQYF.

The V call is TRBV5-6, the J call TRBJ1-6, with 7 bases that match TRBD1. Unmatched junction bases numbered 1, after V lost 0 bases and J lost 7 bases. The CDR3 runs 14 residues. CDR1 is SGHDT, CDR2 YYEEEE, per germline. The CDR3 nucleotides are TGTGCCAGCAGCTTGGGACAGGGAAATTCACCCCTCCACTTT. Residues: CASSLGQGNSPLHF.

The CDR3 sequence is CASRSQGAWGQPQHF. DNA for the CDR3: TGTGCCAGCAGATCACAGGGGGCCTGGGGTCAGCCCCAGCATTTT. The chain employs TRBV6-5 and TRBJ1-5; 9 bases line up with TRBD1. The CDR3 is made up of 15 amino acids. In germline, CDR1 is MNHEY, CDR2 SVGAGI. The trim removed 6 bases at V and 6 bases at J, leaving 9 bases unmatched.

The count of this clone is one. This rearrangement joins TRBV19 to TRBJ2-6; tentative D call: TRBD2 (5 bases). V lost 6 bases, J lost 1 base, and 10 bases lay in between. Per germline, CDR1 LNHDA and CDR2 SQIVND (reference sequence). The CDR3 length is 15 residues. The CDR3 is CASSLPGSGANVLTF. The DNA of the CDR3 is TGTGCCAGTAGCCTTCCGGGGTCTGGGGCCAACGTCCTGACTTTC.